This T cell receptor (beta chain) originates from a study of T cell repertoires in cytomegalovirus infection. Points from the study as a whole: CMV-specific TCR beta clonotypes restricted by HLA-C were the ones dominating the ex vivo response. Based on cumulative public TCR beta family frequency, carriers of CMV plus the relevant HLA were identified.

CDR3 length: 16 residues. V was cut by 7 bases and J by 10 bases, with 26 bases left in between. The germline V gene has CDR1 MNHEY and CDR2 SVGEGT. This clonotype was detected many times. The target antigen is unknown. TCRdb re-called the reads with MiXCR, one entry per CDR3 protein. This repertoire shows 400,000 to 550,000 distinct CDR3 sequences, around 10% found once; its top ten account for about 9.4%. The chain carries TRBV6-2 or TRBV6-3 and TRBJ2-1, with unresolved D. The TCR originated in a human donor in good health (CMV status not recorded). Some clones in this sample may be carry-over from other donors' samples. The sequenced material came from PBMCs. The CDR3 bases are TGTGCCAGCACCAATCGAGTGGGTCTTTTGGAAGTAGAGCAGTTCTTC. Protein: CASTNRVGLLEVEQFF.